This T cell receptor beta chain came from a study of CD8 T cells in ankylosing spondylitis. TCRdb reprocessed the 5' RACE reads with MiXCR, giving one entry per CDR3 protein. The repertoire consists of about 200,000 distinct CDR3 sequences, with over 10% occurring once and the leading ten covering approximately 15%. Ten or more counts support this clonotype. Input material: blood, either unsorted or a sorted T cell fraction (not recorded which). The TCR was taken from a male donor with ankylosing spondylitis or in good health (not recorded which).

CDR3 bases: TGTGCCAGCAGCCAAGATAGGGTAGCTATCGGCAATGAGCAGTTCTTC. It codes for CASSQDRVAIGNEQFF. V gene TRBV14 combines with J gene TRBJ2-1, with unresolved D. The germline V and J ends were trimmed by 0 bases and 6 bases, with 15 bases remaining between them. Per the germline V gene, CDR1 is SGHDN and CDR2 is FVKESK. The CDR3 length is 16 residues.